These 27 T cell receptor beta chains were sequenced from one sample in a study of OX40 agonist ivuxolimab in advanced cancers. Sequencing used immunoSEQ multiplex PCR; TCRdb keeps in-frame clones, though not all of them. The sample includes 97,000 or so clones, roughly 89% of them seen just once. The sequencing used CD4+ or CD8+ T cells sorted from blood, collected in a trial of the OX40 agonist ivuxolimab. The receptors here all came from an adult with an advanced solid tumor such as melanoma, head and neck, liver or kidney cancer.

This clone was detected once. The V call is TRBV10-1, the J call TRBJ2-3; possibly TRBD1 for D (5 bases). Deletions cut 4 bases from V and 1 base from J, with 12 bases between. The CDR3 is 15 residues long. Germline values: CDR1 WNHNN, CDR2 SYGVQD (reference sequence). This CDR3 reads CASSGGGTRTDTQYF. CDR3 nucleotide sequence: TGCGCCAGCAGTGGGGGCGGTACCCGCACAGATACGCAGTATTTT.

The chain uses TRBV6-5 and TRBJ2-1; the match to TRBD1 covers 10 bases. The germline V gene has CDR1 MNHEY and CDR2 SVGAGI. Unmatched junction bases numbered 2, after V lost 6 bases and J lost 9 bases. The CDR3 totals 12 residues. The CDR3 sequence is CASRWTGGEQFF. The CDR3 DNA follows: TGTGCCAGCAGATGGACAGGGGGTGAGCAGTTCTTC.

This clone has just one count. The chain has TRBV6-5 and TRBJ2-7; no clear D gene. This CDR3 is 14 amino acids long. CDR1 and CDR2 from the germline V gene are MNHEY and SVGAGI. Between the trimmed V and J ends, which lost 6 bases and 2 bases, there was a span of 14 bases. CDR3 amino acids: CASSPSGNPYEQYF. CDR3 in DNA: TGTGCCAGCAGCCCCTCTGGGAACCCCTACGAGCAGTACTTC.

The rearrangement links TRBV5-1 to TRBJ1-2; D not certain. Per germline, CDR1 SGHRS and CDR2 YFSETQ. This CDR3 region has 14 residues. Trimming left V 4 bases short and J 2 bases short, with 12 bases between. The CDR3 here is CASSRSDGNYGYTF. CDR3 nucleotide sequence: TGCGCCAGCAGCCGATCAGACGGGAACTATGGCTACACCTTC.

The V and J genes are TRBV28 and TRBJ1-5; D unresolved. Germline V gene lookup returns CDR1 MDHEN and CDR2 SYDVKM. The V and J ends lost 5 bases and 2 bases respectively, with 16 bases between them. The CDR3 runs 16 residues. Here the CDR3 DNA reads TGTGCCAGCAGTCCCACTCGACGGATGGGCAATCAGCCCCAGCATTTT. It is translated as CASSPTRRMGNQPQHF.

The chain combines TRBV7-6 with TRBJ1-4; D gene ambiguous. The CDR3 extends over 17 amino acids. Germline-derived CDR1 and CDR2 are SGHVS and FNYEAQ. V gave up 1 base and J gave up 0 bases, with 12 bases separating them. In DNA form, the CDR3 reads TGTGCCAGCAGCTTAGGCCACAGAAGGGCAACTAATGAAAAACTGTTTTTT. Protein sequence: CASSLGHRRATNEKLFF.

This clone has only a few counts. V and J are TRBV27 and TRBJ2-7, with 9 positions matching TRBD1. J lost 4 bases, V lost 8 bases, and 15 bases had no gene match. The CDR3 contains 16 residues. Germline-derived CDR1 and CDR2 are MNHEY and SMNVEV (reference sequence). This chain's CDR3 is CASQQFVGQGVYEQYF. The CDR3, as DNA: TGTGCCAGCCAGCAGTTTGTGGGACAGGGTGTTTACGAGCAGTACTTC.

The rearrangement links TRBV6-4 to TRBJ2-1; tentatively, D is TRBD1 or TRBD2 (5 bases each). The ends were cut back, 3 bases at V and 10 bases at J, with 13 bases in the middle. The germline V gene encodes CDR1 MRHNA and CDR2 SNTAGT. The CDR3 covers 13 residues. The CDR3 bases are TGTGCCAGCAGTGAACGTCGGGGCGGCGAGCAGTTCTTC. Translation: CASSERRGGEQFF.

The genes are TRBV11-3 and TRBJ2-3; D gene unclear. Germline V gene data show CDR1 as SGHNT and CDR2 as YENEEA. With 2 bases removed from V and 3 bases from J, the gap between germline ends came to 12 bases. The CDR3 totals 15 residues. CDR3 loop: CASSLLGSPTDTQYF. In nucleotides, the CDR3 is TGTGCCAGCAGCTTATTGGGATCCCCAACAGATACGCAGTATTTT.

About this clone itself: The sample has other DNA sequences that encode this CDR3 too. The CDR3 DNA follows: TGTGCCAGTAGTATAGAAGGACAGGGCAATCAGCCCCAGCATTTT. Translating it yields CASSIEGQGNQPQHF. The chain uses TRBV19 and TRBJ1-5; TRBD1 agrees at 7 bases. Germline loops: CDR1 LNHDA, CDR2 SQIVND (reference sequence). V lost 0 bases and J lost 2; bases outside the gene matches: 1. The CDR3 has 15 residues.

The genes are TRBV9 and TRBJ2-3; the match to TRBD1 covers 8 bases. Germline loops: CDR1 SGDLS, CDR2 YYNGEE. This CDR3 comprises 16 residues. Unmatched junction bases numbered 7, after V lost 0 bases and J lost 4 bases. The CDR3 loop is CASSVAQGQGADTQYF. Written as DNA, the CDR3 is TGTGCCAGCAGCGTAGCCCAAGGACAGGGAGCAGATACGCAGTATTTT. Complete variable domain (other parts from reference TRBV9 and TRBJ2-3): DSGVTQTPKHLITATGQRVTLRCSPRSGDLSVYWYQQSLDQGLQFLIQYYNGEERAKGNILERFSAQQFPDLHSELNLSSLELGDSALYFCASSVAQGQGADTQYFGPGTRLTVL.

This clone was detected a few times. V gene TRBV5-1 combines with J gene TRBJ2-2; D perhaps matches TRBD1 (6 bases). The V gene lost 0 bases and the J gene lost 0 bases, with 18 bases spanning the gap. Germline values: CDR1 SGHRS, CDR2 YFSETQ. The CDR3 spans 19 residues. Written as DNA, the CDR3 is TGCGCCAGCAGCTTGGCCCAAAAGGGGGACGGGGCGAACACCGGGGAGCTGTTTTTT. Its protein product is CASSLAQKGDGANTGELFF.

The chain links TRBV29-1 to TRBJ2-1; D remains unclear. In germline, CDR1 is SQVTM, CDR2 ANQGSEA. There are 8 residues in the CDR3. Trimming stripped 6 bases from V and 10 bases from J, with 4 bases between. The CDR3 region has the DNA TGCAGCGTCAACGAGCAGTTCTTC. Its translation: CSVNEQFF.

The rearrangement joins TRBV5-4 to TRBJ2-7; TRBD1 is a possible D gene (5 bases). Trimming shortened V by 0 bases and J by 2 bases, and 12 bases separated the two germline ends. This CDR3 is 15 amino acids long. The germline CDR1 and CDR2 sequences are SGHNT and YYREEE (reference sequence). This CDR3 is CASSLGQLIPYEQYF. Written as DNA, the CDR3 is TGTGCCAGCAGCTTGGGACAGCTAATTCCCTACGAGCAGTACTTC.

The chain recombines TRBV27 with TRBJ2-1, with 12 bases lining up with TRBD2. There are 17 residues in the CDR3. Germline V gene lookup returns CDR1 MNHEY and CDR2 SMNVEV (reference sequence). J lost 0 bases, V lost 6 bases, and 6 bases had no gene match. CDR3 in DNA: TGTGCCAGCAGCCGAACTAGCGGGGGGAACTCCTACAATGAGCAGTTCTTC. This encodes CASSRTSGGNSYNEQFF.

The chain combines TRBV30 with TRBJ1-2; unclear D gene. The V gene's germline CDR1 is GTSNPN and CDR2 SVGIG (reference sequence). Between the trimmed V and J ends, which lost 4 bases and 4 bases, there was a span of 7 bases. This CDR3 contains 11 residues. CDR3 sequence: CAWTSFYGYTF. The CDR3 nucleotides are TGTGCCTGGACCTCATTCTATGGCTACACCTTC.

This clone was recorded a few times. This same CDR3 is encoded by further DNA sequences in the sample. The rearrangement links TRBV29-1 to TRBJ1-5; D gene unclear. The CDR3 has 13 amino acids. From germline, CDR1 is SQVTM and CDR2 ANQGSEA. The V gene lost 4 bases and the J gene lost 3 bases, with 10 bases spanning the gap. In DNA, the CDR3 is TGCAGCGTTGCTCAGACGGACAATCAGCCCCAGCATTTT. Protein product: CSVAQTDNQPQHF.

This chain joins TRBV9 and TRBJ2-2, with D hard to call. Trimming removed 0 bases at V and 5 bases at J, with 5 bases between. The CDR3 runs 13 residues. The V gene's germline CDR1 is SGDLS and CDR2 YYNGEE. CDR3 region: CASSVGETGELFF. In nucleotides, the CDR3 is TGTGCCAGCAGCGTAGGTGAGACCGGGGAGCTGTTTTTT.

This clone came up once. The J gene is TRBJ1-3, the V gene TRBV30; D perhaps matches TRBD1 (5 bases). Per germline, CDR1 GTSNPN and CDR2 SVGIG (reference sequence). The V end lost 4 bases, the J end lost 0 bases, and 16 bases lay between the germline ends. The CDR3 has 16 residues. CDR3 DNA sequence: TGTGCCTGGACAGTTCGGGGCGGGATCTCTGGAAACACCATATATTTT. Translated: CAWTVRGGISGNTIYF.

CDR3 sequence reads: CASSSPPAYNEQFF. DNA of the CDR3: TGTGCCAGCAGTTCGCCTCCTGCCTACAATGAGCAGTTCTTC. The chain joins TRBV28 to TRBJ2-1; the D is unclear. Germline V lookup: CDR1 MDHEN, CDR2 SYDVKM. V lost 4 bases, J lost 2 bases, and 9 bases lay in between. The CDR3 has 14 amino acids.

The chain links TRBV5-4 to TRBJ2-2; a weak D match, TRBD1 (5 bases). V lost 4 bases and J 6 bases, leaving 16 bases between the germline ends. CDR1 and CDR2 (germline): SGHNT, YYREEE (reference sequence). CDR3 length equals 15 residues. The CDR3, as DNA: TGTGCCAGCAGCCCTGGACAAGATCGCGCCGGGGAGCTGTTTTTT. This gives the protein CASSPGQDRAGELFF.

This clone has a handful of counts. V and J are TRBV19 and TRBJ2-1; no firm D call. The germline V gene has CDR1 LNHDA and CDR2 SQIVND (reference sequence). Trimming removed 3 bases at V and 4 bases at J, with 7 bases between. The CDR3 length is 13 residues. The CDR3 DNA reads TGTGCCAGTAGTATCTCTTGGTACAATGAGCAGTTCTTC. The encoded protein is CASSISWYNEQFF.

This chain links TRBV19 with TRBJ2-2; 11 positions agree with TRBD2. In germline, CDR1 is LNHDA, CDR2 SQIVND (reference sequence). J gave up 4 bases and V 6 bases, and 7 bases lay outside the gene matches. There are 16 residues in the CDR3. DNA for the CDR3: TGTGCCAGTAGGACTAGCGGGACGTCGGGCACCGGGGAGCTGTTTTTT. It is translated as CASRTSGTSGTGELFF.

As DNA, the CDR3 is TGTGCCACCTTGGGACACCAGAACACTGAAGCTTTCTTT. It translates to CATLGHQNTEAFF. The chain employs TRBV19 and TRBJ1-1; D may be TRBD1 (6 bases). Between the trimmed V and J ends, which lost 10 bases and 1 base, there was a span of 13 bases. CDR3 length: 13 residues. Germline V gene data show CDR1 as LNHDA and CDR2 as SQIVND (reference sequence).

The gene calls are TRBV30 and TRBJ2-3; no clear D. There are 12 residues in the CDR3. Trimming took 3 bases from V and 8 from J, leaving 12 bases between them. Germline assignment: CDR1 GTSNPN and CDR2 SVGIG (reference sequence). CDR3 bases: TGTGCCTGGAGGCCGACTCCTATTACGCAGTATTTT. Translating gives CAWRPTPITQYF.

Comment on this clone: At one boundary the junction diverges from the germline segment, which might be a read error. This rearrangement joins TRBV28 to TRBJ2-1, with D possibly TRBD2 on 5 matching bases. Looked up from germline, CDR1 is MDHEN and CDR2 is SYDVKM. The length of the CDR3 is 12 residues. The CDR3 sequence: CASSPPARAVIF. CDR3 coding DNA: TGTGCCAGCAGTCCACCGGCGAGGGCTGTGATCTTC.

Note on this clone: The same CDR3 can be traced to other DNA sequences in this sample. The chain recombines TRBV5-1 with TRBJ2-2, with no clear D. Trimming removed 0 bases from V and 2 bases from J, with 5 bases in between. Germline assignment: CDR1 SGHRS and CDR2 YFSETQ. The CDR3 sequence is 14 residues long. The CDR3 here is CASSLGRNTGELFF. CDR3 in DNA: TGCGCCAGCAGCTTGGGTAGAAACACCGGGGAGCTGTTTTTT.